Included here is one TCR beta chain sequence, with context. With V trimmed by 5 bases and J by 7 bases, 4 bases remained unmatched. There are 15 residues in the CDR3. Per germline, CDR1 LGHNA and CDR2 YSLEER. This sample stems from a study of technical replicates of blood from a few donors. The assay was immunoSEQ multiplex PCR, and TCRdb's table has in-frame clones only and misses some. The sample lists tens of thousands of clones; about 95% were seen once. The rearrangement uses TRBV4-3 and TRBJ2-1, with 14 bases matching TRBD2. The material sequenced was PBMCs. The sequence was obtained from a human donor in good health. Some clones in this sample may be carry-over from other donors' samples. The CDR3 sequence: CASSYGTSGRNEQFF. The DNA of the CDR3 is TGCGCCAGCAGCTACGGGACTAGCGGGAGAAATGAGCAGTTCTTC.